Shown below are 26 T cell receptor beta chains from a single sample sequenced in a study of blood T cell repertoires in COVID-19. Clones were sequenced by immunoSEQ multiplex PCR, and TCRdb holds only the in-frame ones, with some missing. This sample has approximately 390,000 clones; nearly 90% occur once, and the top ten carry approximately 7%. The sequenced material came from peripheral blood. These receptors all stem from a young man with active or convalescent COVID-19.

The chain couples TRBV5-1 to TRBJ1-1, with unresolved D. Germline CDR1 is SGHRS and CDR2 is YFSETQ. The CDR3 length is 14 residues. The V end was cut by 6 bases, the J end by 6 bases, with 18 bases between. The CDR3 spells CASTRGLPAAEAFF. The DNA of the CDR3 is TGCGCCAGCACCCGAGGACTTCCAGCCGCTGAAGCTTTCTTT.

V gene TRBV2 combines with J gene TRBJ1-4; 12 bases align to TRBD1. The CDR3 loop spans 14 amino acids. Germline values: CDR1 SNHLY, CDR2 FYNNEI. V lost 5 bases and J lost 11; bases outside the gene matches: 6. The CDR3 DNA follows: TGTGCCAGCAGTTCCGGGACAGGGGGCGAGAAACTGTTTTTT. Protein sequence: CASSSGTGGEKLFF.

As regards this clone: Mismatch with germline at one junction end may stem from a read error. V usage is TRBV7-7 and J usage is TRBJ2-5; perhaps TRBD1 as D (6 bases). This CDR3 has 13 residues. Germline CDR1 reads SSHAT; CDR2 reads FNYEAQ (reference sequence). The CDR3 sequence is CASSPTGLETQYF. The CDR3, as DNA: TGTGCTAGCAGCCCAACAGGGCTAGAGACCCAGTACTTC.

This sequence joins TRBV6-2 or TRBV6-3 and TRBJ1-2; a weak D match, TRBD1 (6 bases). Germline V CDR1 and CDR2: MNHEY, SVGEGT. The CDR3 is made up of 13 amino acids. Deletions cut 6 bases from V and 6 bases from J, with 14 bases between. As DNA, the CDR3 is TGTGCCAGCAGCCGACGACAGGCGAATGGCTACACCTTC. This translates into CASSRRQANGYTF.

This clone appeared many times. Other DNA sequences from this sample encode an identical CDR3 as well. This chain's CDR3 is CASSTQGYEQYF. The CDR3 coding sequence is TGTGCCAGCAGTACCCAGGGCTACGAGCAGTACTTC. This sequence joins TRBV12-3 or TRBV12-4 and TRBJ2-7; tentatively, D is TRBD1 (5 bases). V lost 5 bases to trimming and J lost 3 bases, with 8 bases between them. The CDR3 is 12 amino acids.

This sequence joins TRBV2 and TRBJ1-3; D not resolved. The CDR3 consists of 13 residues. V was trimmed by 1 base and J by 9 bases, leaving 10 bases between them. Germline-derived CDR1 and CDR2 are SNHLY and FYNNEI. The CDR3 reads CASSEEASGTIYF. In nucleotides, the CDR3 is TGTGCCAGCAGTGAAGAAGCCTCAGGCACCATATATTTT.

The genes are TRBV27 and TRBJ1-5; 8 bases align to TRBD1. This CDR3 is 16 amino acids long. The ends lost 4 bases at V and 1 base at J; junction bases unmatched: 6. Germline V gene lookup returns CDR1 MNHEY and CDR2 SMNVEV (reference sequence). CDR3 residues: CASSWTGKLSNQPQHF. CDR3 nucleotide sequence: TGTGCCAGCAGTTGGACAGGGAAATTGAGCAATCAGCCCCAGCATTTT.

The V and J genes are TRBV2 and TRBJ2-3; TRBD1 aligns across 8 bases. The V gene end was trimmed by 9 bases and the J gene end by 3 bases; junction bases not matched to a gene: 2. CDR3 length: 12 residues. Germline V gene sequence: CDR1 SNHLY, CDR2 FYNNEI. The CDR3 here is CASRQGTDTQYF. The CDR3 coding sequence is TGTGCCAGTAGACAGGGGACAGATACGCAGTATTTT.

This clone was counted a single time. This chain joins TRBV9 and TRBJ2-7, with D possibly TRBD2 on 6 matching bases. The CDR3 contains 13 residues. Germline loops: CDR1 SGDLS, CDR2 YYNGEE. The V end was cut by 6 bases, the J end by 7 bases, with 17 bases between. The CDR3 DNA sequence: TGTGCCAGCACGGAGGGACGAGAGGGGGAGCAGTACTTC. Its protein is CASTEGREGEQYF.

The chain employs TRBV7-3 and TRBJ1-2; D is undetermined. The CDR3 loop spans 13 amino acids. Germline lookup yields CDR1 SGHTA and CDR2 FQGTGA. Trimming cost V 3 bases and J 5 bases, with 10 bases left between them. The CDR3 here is CASSFEDMYGYTF. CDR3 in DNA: TGTGCCAGCAGCTTCGAGGATATGTATGGCTACACCTTC. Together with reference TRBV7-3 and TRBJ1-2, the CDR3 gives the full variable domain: GAGVSQTPSNKVTEKGKYVELRCDPISGHTALYWYRQSLGQGPEFLIYFQGTGAADDSGLPNDRFFAVRPEGSVSTLKIQRTERGDSAVYLCASSFEDMYGYTFGSGTRLTVV.

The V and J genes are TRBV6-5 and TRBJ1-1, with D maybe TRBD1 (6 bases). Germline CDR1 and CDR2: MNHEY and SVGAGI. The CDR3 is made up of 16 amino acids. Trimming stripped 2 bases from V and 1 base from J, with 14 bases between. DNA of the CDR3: TGTGCCAGCAGTTACGAGCGGACAGCAAAGAACACTGAAGCTTTCTTT. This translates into CASSYERTAKNTEAFF.

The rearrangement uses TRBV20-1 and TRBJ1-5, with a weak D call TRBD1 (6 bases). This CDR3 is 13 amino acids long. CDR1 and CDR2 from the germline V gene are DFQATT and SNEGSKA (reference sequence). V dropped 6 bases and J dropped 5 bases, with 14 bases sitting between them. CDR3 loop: CSASGQGHQPQHF. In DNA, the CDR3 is TGCAGTGCCAGTGGCCAGGGGCATCAGCCCCAGCATTTT.

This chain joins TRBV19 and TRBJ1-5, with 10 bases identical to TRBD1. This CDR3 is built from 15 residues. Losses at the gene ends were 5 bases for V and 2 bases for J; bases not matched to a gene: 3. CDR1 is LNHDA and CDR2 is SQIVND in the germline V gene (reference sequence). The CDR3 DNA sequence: TGTGCCAGTAGTGGGGACAGGGGTGGCAATCAGCCCCAGCATTTT. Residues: CASSGDRGGNQPQHF.

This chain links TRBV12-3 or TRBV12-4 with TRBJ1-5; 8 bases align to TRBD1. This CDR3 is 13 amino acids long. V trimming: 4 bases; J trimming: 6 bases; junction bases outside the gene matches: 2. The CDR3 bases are TGTGCCAGCAGTTCAGGGGGCAGTCAGCCCCAGCATTTT. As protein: CASSSGGSQPQHF.

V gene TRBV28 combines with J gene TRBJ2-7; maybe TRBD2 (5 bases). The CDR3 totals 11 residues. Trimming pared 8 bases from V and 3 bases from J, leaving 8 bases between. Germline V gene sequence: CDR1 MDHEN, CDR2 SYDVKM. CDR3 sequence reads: CASHEGYEQYF. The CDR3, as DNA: TGTGCCAGCCACGAGGGCTACGAGCAGTACTTC.

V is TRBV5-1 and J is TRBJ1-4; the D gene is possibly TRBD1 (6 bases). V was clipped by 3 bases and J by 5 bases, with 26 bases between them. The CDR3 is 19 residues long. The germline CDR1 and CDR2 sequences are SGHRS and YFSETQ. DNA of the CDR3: TGCGCCAGCAGCTCAAAATACAAACGACAGGAATCCTTGAATGAAAAACTGTTTTTT. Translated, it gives CASSSKYKRQESLNEKLFF. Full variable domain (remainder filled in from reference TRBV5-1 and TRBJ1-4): KAGVTQTPRYLIKTRGQQVTLSCSPISGHRSVSWYQQTPGQGLQFLFEYFSETQRNKGNFPGRFSGRQFSNSRSEMNVSTLELGDSALYLCASSSKYKRQESLNEKLFFGSGTQLSVL.

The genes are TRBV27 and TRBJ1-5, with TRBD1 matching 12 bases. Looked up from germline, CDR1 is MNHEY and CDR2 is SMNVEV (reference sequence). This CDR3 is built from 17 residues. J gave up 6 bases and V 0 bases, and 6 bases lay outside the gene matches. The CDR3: CASSLSSGTGGTQPQHF. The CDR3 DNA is TGTGCCAGCAGTTTATCCTCCGGGACAGGGGGCACTCAGCCCCAGCATTTT.

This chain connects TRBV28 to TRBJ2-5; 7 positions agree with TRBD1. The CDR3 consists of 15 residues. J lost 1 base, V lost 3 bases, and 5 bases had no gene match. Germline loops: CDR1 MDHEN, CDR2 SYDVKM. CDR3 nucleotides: TGTGCCAGCAGTTTGGGACAGAAGGGCCAAGAGACCCAGTACTTC. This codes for CASSLGQKGQETQYF.

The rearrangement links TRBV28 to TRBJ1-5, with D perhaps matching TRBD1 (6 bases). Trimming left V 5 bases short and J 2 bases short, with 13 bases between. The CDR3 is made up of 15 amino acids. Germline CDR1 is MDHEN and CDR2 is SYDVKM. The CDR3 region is CASSPQGGRNQPQHF. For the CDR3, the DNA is TGTGCCAGCAGTCCACAGGGCGGGCGCAATCAGCCCCAGCATTTT. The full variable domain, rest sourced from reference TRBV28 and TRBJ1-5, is DVKVTQSSRYLVKRTGEKVFLECVQDMDHENMFWYRQDPGLGLRLIYFSYDVKMKEKGDIPEGYSVSREKKERFSLILESASTNQTSMYLCASSPQGGRNQPQHFGDGTRLSIL.

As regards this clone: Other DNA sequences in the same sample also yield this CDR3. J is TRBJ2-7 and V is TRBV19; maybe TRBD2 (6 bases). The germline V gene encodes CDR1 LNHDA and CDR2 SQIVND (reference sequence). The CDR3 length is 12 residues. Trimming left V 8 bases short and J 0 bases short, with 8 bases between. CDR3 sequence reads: CASSGDSYEQYF. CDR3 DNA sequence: TGTGCCAGTTCGGGGGACTCCTACGAGCAGTACTTC.

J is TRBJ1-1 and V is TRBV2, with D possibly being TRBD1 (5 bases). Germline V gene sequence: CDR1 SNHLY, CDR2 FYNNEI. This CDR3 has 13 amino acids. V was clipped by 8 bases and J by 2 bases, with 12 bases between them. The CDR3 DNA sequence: TGTGCCAGCCCCGCCAGGGAAAACACTGAAGCTTTCTTT. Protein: CASPARENTEAFF.

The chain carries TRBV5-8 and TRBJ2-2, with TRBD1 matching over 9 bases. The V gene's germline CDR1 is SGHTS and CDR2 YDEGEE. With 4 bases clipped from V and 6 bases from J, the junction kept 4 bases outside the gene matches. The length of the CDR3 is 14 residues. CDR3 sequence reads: CASSHGTGPGELFF. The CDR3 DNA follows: TGTGCCAGCAGCCACGGGACAGGGCCCGGGGAGCTGTTTTTT.

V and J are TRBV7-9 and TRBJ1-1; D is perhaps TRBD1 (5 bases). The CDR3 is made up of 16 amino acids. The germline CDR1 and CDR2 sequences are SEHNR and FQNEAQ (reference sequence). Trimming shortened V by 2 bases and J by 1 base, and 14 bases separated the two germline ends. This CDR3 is CASSLFQGVPNTEAFF. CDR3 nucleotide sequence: TGTGCCAGCAGCTTATTCCAGGGTGTACCGAACACTGAAGCTTTCTTT. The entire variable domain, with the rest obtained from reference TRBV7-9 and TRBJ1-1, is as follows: DTGVSQNPRHKITKRGQNVTFRCDPISEHNRLYWYRQTLGQGPEFLTYFQNEAQLEKSRLLSDRFSAERPKGSFSTLEIQRTEQGDSAMYLCASSLFQGVPNTEAFFGQGTRLTVV.

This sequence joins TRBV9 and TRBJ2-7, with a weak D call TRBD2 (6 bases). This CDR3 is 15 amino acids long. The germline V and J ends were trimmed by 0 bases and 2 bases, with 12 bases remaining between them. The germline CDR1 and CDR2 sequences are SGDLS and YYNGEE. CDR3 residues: CASSVGDTGAYEQYF. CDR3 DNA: TGTGCCAGCAGCGTAGGAGACACGGGGGCCTACGAGCAGTACTTC.

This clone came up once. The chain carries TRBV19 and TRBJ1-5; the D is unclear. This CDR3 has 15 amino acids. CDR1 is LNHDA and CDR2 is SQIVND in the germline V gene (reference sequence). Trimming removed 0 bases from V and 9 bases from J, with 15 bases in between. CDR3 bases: TGTGCCAGTAGTATAGATCGAGGCCCGTTCGTGCCCCAGCATTTT. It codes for CASSIDRGPFVPQHF.

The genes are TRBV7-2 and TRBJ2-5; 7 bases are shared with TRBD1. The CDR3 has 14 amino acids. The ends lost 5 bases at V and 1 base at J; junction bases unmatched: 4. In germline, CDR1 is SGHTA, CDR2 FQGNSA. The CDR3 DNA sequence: TGTGCCAGCAGCAGAGGGGACAGCCAAGAGACCCAGTACTTC. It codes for CASSRGDSQETQYF.